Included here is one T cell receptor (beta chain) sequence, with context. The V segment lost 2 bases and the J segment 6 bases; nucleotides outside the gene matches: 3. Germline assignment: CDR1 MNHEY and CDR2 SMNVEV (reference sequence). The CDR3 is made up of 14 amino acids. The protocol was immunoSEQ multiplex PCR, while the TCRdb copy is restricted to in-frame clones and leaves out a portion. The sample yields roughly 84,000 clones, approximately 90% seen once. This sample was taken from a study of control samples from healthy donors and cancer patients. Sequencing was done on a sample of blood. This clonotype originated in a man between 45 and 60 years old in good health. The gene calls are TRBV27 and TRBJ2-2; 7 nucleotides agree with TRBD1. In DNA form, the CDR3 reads TGTGCCAGCAGTTTAATGCAGGGGGCCGGGGAGCTGTTTTTT. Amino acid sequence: CASSLMQGAGELFF.